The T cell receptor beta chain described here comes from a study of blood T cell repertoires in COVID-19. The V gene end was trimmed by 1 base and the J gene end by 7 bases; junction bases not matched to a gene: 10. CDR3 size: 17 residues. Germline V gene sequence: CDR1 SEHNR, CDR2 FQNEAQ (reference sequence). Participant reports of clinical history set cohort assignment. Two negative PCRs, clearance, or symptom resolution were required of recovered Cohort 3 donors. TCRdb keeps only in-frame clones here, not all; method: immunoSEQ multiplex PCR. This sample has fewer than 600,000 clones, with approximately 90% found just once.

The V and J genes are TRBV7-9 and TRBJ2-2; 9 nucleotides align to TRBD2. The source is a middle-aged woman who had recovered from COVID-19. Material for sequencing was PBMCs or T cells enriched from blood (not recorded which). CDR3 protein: CASSLGVAGDHFGELFF. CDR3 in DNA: TGTGCCAGCAGCTTAGGCGTAGCGGGAGATCATTTCGGGGAGCTGTTTTTT.